This entry concerns a single T cell receptor beta chain. Its antigen is as yet unknown. This specimen belongs to a study of cytomegalovirus exposure and HLA in healthy donors. Study results and caveats: Reportedly, diagnosis of cytomegalovirus status by the classifier showed high specificity and sensitivity.

A multiplex PCR was run with 60 Vbeta primers and 13 Jbeta primers. Sequencing used immunoSEQ multiplex PCR; TCRdb keeps in-frame clones, though not all of them. The sample carries 88,000 or so clones, over 60% recorded once. The CDR3 contains 18 residues. Germline CDR1 LNHNV, CDR2 YYDKDF (reference sequence). Trimming removed 1 base from V and 0 bases from J, with 16 bases in between. This chain connects TRBV15 to TRBJ1-5, with D possibly TRBD1 on 6 matching bases. This receptor was identified in a male donor in good health and CMV-seropositive. Input material: PBMCs. The chain's CDR3 is CATSRAQGGGYSNQPQHF. CDR3 nucleotide sequence: TGTGCCACCAGCAGAGCACAGGGCGGCGGTTATAGCAATCAGCCCCAGCATTTT.